These 21 T cell receptor beta chains were sequenced from one sample in a study of T cell responses to AZD1222 COVID-19 vaccine. Data came from immunoSEQ multiplex PCR; TCRdb stores just in-frame clones and leaves some out. Of about 180,000 clones detected, around 90% appear once; the ten largest clones hold more than 25%. The starting material was peripheral blood, obtained 28 days after the second AZD1222 dose. The source is an adult who received the AZD1222 COVID-19 vaccine.

The genes are TRBV7-6 and TRBJ2-1; TRBD2 might be the D (6 bases). CDR1 and CDR2 from the germline V gene are SGHVS and FNYEAQ. V gave up 2 bases and J gave up 7 bases, with 15 bases separating them. The CDR3 totals 15 residues. The CDR3 DNA follows: TGTGCCAGCAGCTTATTTGCCGGGAGTGGTAATGAGCAGTTCTTC. It codes for CASSLFAGSGNEQFF.

The chain is built from TRBV4-3 and TRBJ2-5; TRBD2 agrees at 8 bases. Germline V gene data show CDR1 as LGHNA and CDR2 as YSLEER. This CDR3 spans 15 amino acids. J gave up 5 bases and V 0 bases, and 5 bases lay outside the gene matches. The CDR3 region has the DNA TGCGCCAGCAGCCAAGATGGGACTAGAACCGAGACCCAGTACTTC. Translating it yields CASSQDGTRTETQYF.

The chain joins TRBV5-1 to TRBJ2-5; TRBD2 matches 7 bases. Germline CDR1 is SGHRS and CDR2 is YFSETQ. The V gene end was trimmed by 4 bases and the J gene end by 5 bases; junction bases not matched to a gene: 23. This CDR3 region has 19 residues. The CDR3 coding sequence is TGCGCCAGCAGCCCAGAAGATAGACTCCGGGGGGAGGTCGTGGAGACCCAGTACTTC. It is translated as CASSPEDRLRGEVVETQYF.

The V gene is TRBV12-3 or TRBV12-4, the J gene TRBJ2-3, with D maybe TRBD1 (6 bases). This CDR3 contains 12 residues. Trimming pared 2 bases from V and 7 bases from J, leaving 7 bases between. The CDR3 DNA reads TGTGCCAGCAGTTTAAGGGGGAATACGCAGTATTTT. It yields the protein CASSLRGNTQYF.

This chain connects TRBV28 to TRBJ2-1; D gene uncertain. The germline CDR1 and CDR2 sequences are MDHEN and SYDVKM. The CDR3 runs to 13 residues. The V gene lost 5 bases and the J gene lost 9 bases, with 14 bases spanning the gap. The CDR3 nucleotides are TGTGCCAGCAGTACCCTAGGTGTCGGTGAGCAGTTCTTC. The encoded protein is CASSTLGVGEQFF.

This clone appeared a single time. The CDR3 protein is CASSLWAYEQYF. The CDR3 DNA reads TGTGCCAGCAGCCTCTGGGCCTACGAGCAGTACTTC. The chain carries TRBV7-9 and TRBJ2-7; no definite D call. The germline V gene has CDR1 SEHNR and CDR2 FQNEAQ (reference sequence). The CDR3 spans 12 residues. Trimming left V 5 bases short and J 2 bases short, with 7 bases between.

This chain joins TRBV11-2 and TRBJ2-2; 11 positions match TRBD1. The CDR3 has 16 residues. V gave up 7 bases and J gave up 1 base; unmatched junction bases: 5. Per germline, CDR1 SGHAT and CDR2 FQNNGV. CDR3 DNA sequence: TGTGCCAGCATCACCGGGACAGGGGGGAACACCGGGGAGCTGTTTTTT. It translates to CASITGTGGNTGELFF.

The chain uses TRBV10-3 and TRBJ1-5; 11 bases fit TRBD1. Germline CDR1 ENHRY, CDR2 SYGVKD. The CDR3 is made up of 18 amino acids. V lost 4 bases to trimming and J lost 5 bases; unmatched junction nucleotides: 13. The CDR3 bases are TGTGCCATCAGTGCGTCCCGGGACAGGGGGAGCGGGGATCAGCCCCAGCATTTT. Protein sequence: CAISASRDRGSGDQPQHF.

This chain uses TRBV30 with TRBJ1-4; 7 bases match TRBD1. Germline V gene lookup returns CDR1 GTSNPN and CDR2 SVGIG (reference sequence). The CDR3 sequence is 15 residues long. V lost 2 bases, J lost 8 bases, and 11 bases stayed unmatched. The CDR3: CAWSRNRGVREKLFF. The CDR3 coding sequence is TGTGCCTGGAGTAGAAACAGGGGAGTTCGAGAAAAACTGTTTTTT.

V is TRBV20-1 and J is TRBJ2-5, with 9 bases matching TRBD1. The CDR3 length is 14 residues. From germline, CDR1 is DFQATT and CDR2 SNEGSKA (reference sequence). The trim removed 3 bases at V and 5 bases at J, leaving 7 bases unmatched. The CDR3 nucleotides are TGCAGTGCTAGTGGCGGGACAGGGCTTGAGACCCAGTACTTC. Amino acid sequence: CSASGGTGLETQYF.

This clone came up a few times. V gene TRBV28 combines with J gene TRBJ2-7; 9 nucleotides line up with TRBD1. V was clipped by 8 bases and J by 2 bases; unmatched bases: 7. From germline, CDR1 is MDHEN and CDR2 SYDVKM. The CDR3 runs to 14 residues. The CDR3: CASFGQGRTYEQYF. The CDR3 DNA sequence: TGTGCCAGCTTTGGACAGGGGAGGACCTACGAGCAGTACTTC.

This clone was recorded only once. The chain combines TRBV5-1 with TRBJ1-4; 9 positions agree with TRBD1. V lost 2 bases, J lost 5 bases, and 4 bases stayed unmatched. This CDR3 is 15 amino acids long. Germline V gene sequence: CDR1 SGHRS, CDR2 YFSETQ. Written as DNA, the CDR3 is TGCGCCAGCAGCTTCTCCGGGACAGGGAATGAAAAACTGTTTTTT. This gives the protein CASSFSGTGNEKLFF.

The rearrangement uses TRBV7-2 and TRBJ2-7; D uncertain. The CDR3 sequence is 14 residues long. Trimming pared 0 bases from V and 4 bases from J, leaving 10 bases between. CDR1 SGHTA and CDR2 FQGNSA come from the germline V gene. The CDR3 spells CASSLARQSYEQYF. CDR3 nucleotide sequence: TGTGCCAGCAGCTTAGCGAGGCAGTCATACGAGCAGTACTTC.

V gene TRBV4-3 combines with J gene TRBJ1-2, with a possible D match to TRBD1 (6 bases). V was clipped by 4 bases and J by 0 bases, with 9 bases between them. The germline V gene has CDR1 LGHNA and CDR2 YSLEER. The length of the CDR3 is 14 residues. The CDR3 sequence is CASSPDRTNYGYTF. In DNA form, the CDR3 reads TGCGCCAGCAGCCCGGACAGAACTAACTATGGCTACACCTTC.

The genes are TRBV4-3 and TRBJ2-3; 11 bases map to TRBD2. The J segment lost 2 bases and the V segment lost 1 base, leaving 5 bases of the junction unmatched. The CDR3 runs 17 residues. Germline values: CDR1 LGHNA, CDR2 YSLEER. This CDR3 is CASSQAGTSGVTDTQYF. The CDR3 region has the DNA TGCGCCAGCAGCCAAGCCGGGACTAGCGGAGTCACAGATACGCAGTATTTT.

This clone was detected once. This chain links TRBV15 with TRBJ2-7; maybe TRBD1 (5 bases). The CDR3 runs 13 residues. Germline CDR1 LNHNV, CDR2 YYDKDF (reference sequence). Trimming cost V 5 bases and J 3 bases, with 11 bases left between them. The CDR3 nucleotides read TGTGCCACCAGCGTAGGGGTAGGCTACGAGCAGTACTTC. It translates to CATSVGVGYEQYF.

The rearrangement joins TRBV11-2 to TRBJ2-2, with D perhaps TRBD2 (6 bases). V lost 5 bases to trimming and J lost 3 bases, with 16 bases between them. CDR1 is SGHAT, CDR2 FQNNGV, per germline. The CDR3 runs 16 residues. The CDR3 DNA reads TGTGCCAGCAGCCCCCTAAGAACGGGAGACACCGGGGAGCTGTTTTTT. It translates to CASSPLRTGDTGELFF.

V is TRBV19 and J is TRBJ2-1, with D possibly TRBD1 on 6 matching bases. Trimming shortened V by 3 bases and J by 7 bases, and 13 bases separated the two germline ends. This CDR3 contains 14 residues. Germline loops: CDR1 LNHDA, CDR2 SQIVND (reference sequence). CDR3 sequence (DNA): TGTGCCAGTAGTATTTTGGGGGCAGGGAATGAGCAGTTCTTC. Amino acids: CASSILGAGNEQFF. The whole variable domain, filled in from reference TRBV19 and TRBJ2-1, reads DGGITQSPKYLFRKEGQNVTLSCEQNLNHDAMYWYRQDPGQGLRLIYYSQIVNDFQKGDIAEGYSVSREKKESFPLTVTSAQKNPTAFYLCASSILGAGNEQFFGPGTRLTVL.

The count of this clone is one. The V and J genes are TRBV4-1 and TRBJ1-1; no clear D gene. CDR3 length: 13 residues. V lost 4 bases, J lost 0 bases, and 6 bases lay in between. Germline assignment: CDR1 MGHRA and CDR2 YSYEKL. In DNA form, the CDR3 reads TGCGCCAGCAGCCCCGGGGTGAACACTGAAGCTTTCTTT. Translation: CASSPGVNTEAFF.

The chain links TRBV18 to TRBJ1-1; D remains ambiguous. Germline loops: CDR1 KGHSH, CDR2 LQKENI. V lost 3 bases to trimming and J lost 6 bases, with 8 bases between them. CDR3 size: 12 residues. CDR3 sequence (DNA): TGTGCCAGCTCACCGGAGGGCGCTGAAGCTTTCTTT. Amino acids: CASSPEGAEAFF.

The chain carries TRBV6-5 and TRBJ1-2, with D uncertain. V lost 0 bases, J lost 5 bases, and 13 bases lay in between. The CDR3 has 15 residues. Germline assignment: CDR1 MNHEY and CDR2 SVGAGI. The CDR3 DNA is TGTGCCAGCAGTTACTCGTTCGACGGCGGGTATGGCTACACCTTC. It yields the protein CASSYSFDGGYGYTF.